This TCR beta chain originates from a study of molecular identifiers for immune sequencing clone quantification. Overall study: In replicates, RNA taken from around 18,000 or 91,000 naive CD8 cells was divided five ways, and four portions underwent sequencing.

CDR3 length: 14 amino acids. Looked up from germline, CDR1 is SGDLS and CDR2 is YYNGEE. Trimming shortened V by 0 bases and J by 8 bases, and 12 bases separated the two germline ends. MiXCR, run by TCRdb on the PCR reads, gives a single entry per CDR3 protein. The sample has some 93,000 distinct CDR3 sequences, roughly 21% seen once; the top ten hold roughly 1%. The sequenced sample consisted of naive CD8+ T cells from blood, with Jurkat cell RNA spiked in. Subset in this sample: FACS-sorted CD8+CD4-CCR7+CD45RA+ naive T cells. This chain joins TRBV9 and TRBJ2-1; possible D gene TRBD2, 5 bases. This TCR was sampled from a human donor in good health. Some libraries in this study had Jurkat cell RNA spiked in. Written as DNA, the CDR3 is TGTGCCAGCAGCGTAGTTACAGCGGCACATGAGCAGTTCTTC. This encodes CASSVVTAAHEQFF.